The 23 T cell receptor beta chains below were found in one sample sequenced in a study of blood T cell repertoires in COVID-19. Measured with immunoSEQ multiplex PCR; TCRdb has only the in-frame clones, and not every one. This sample carries fewer than 350,000 clones, about 83% of them seen once, and the ten largest clones take about 6.1%. The sequencing sample was made of PBMCs or T cells enriched from blood (not recorded which). The receptors stem from a woman aged 40-49 years who had recovered from COVID-19.

In this sample, this clone turned up many times. The chain is built from TRBV6-2 or TRBV6-3 and TRBJ1-6; D might be TRBD1 (6 bases). Per germline, CDR1 MNHEY and CDR2 SVGEGT. CDR3 size: 17 residues. V was clipped by 5 bases and J by 10 bases, with 24 bases between them. The CDR3 reads CASSARDILGRPSPLHF. The CDR3 nucleotides are TGTGCCAGCAGTGCGAGGGACATTCTCGGGCGTCCCTCACCCCTCCACTTT.

This CDR3 is CASSLEGQIGQYF. CDR3 coding DNA: TGCGCCAGCAGCTTGGAGGGGCAGATCGGGCAGTATTTT. The V call is TRBV5-1, the J call TRBJ2-3; maybe TRBD1 (5 bases). The CDR3 has 13 amino acids. The V end was cut by 0 bases, the J end by 11 bases, with 13 bases between. Germline assignment: CDR1 SGHRS and CDR2 YFSETQ. The full variable domain, rest sourced from reference TRBV5-1 and TRBJ2-3, is KAGVTQTPRYLIKTRGQQVTLSCSPISGHRSVSWYQQTPGQGLQFLFEYFSETQRNKGNFPGRFSGRQFSNSRSEMNVSTLELGDSALYLCASSLEGQIGQYFGPGTRLTVL.

This sequence joins TRBV28 and TRBJ1-2; TRBD1 agrees at 10 bases. The CDR3 covers 15 residues. J gave up 4 bases and V 5 bases, and 7 bases lay outside the gene matches. The germline V gene encodes CDR1 MDHEN and CDR2 SYDVKM. The chain's CDR3 is CASSLLWTGGYGYTF. CDR3 sequence (DNA): TGTGCCAGCAGTCTCCTTTGGACAGGGGGCTATGGCTACACCTTC.

The chain carries TRBV28 and TRBJ2-7, with TRBD1 matching over 10 bases. Trimming cost V 6 bases and J 1 base; bases outside gene matches: 12. The CDR3 is made up of 17 amino acids. CDR1 is MDHEN and CDR2 is SYDVKM in the germline V gene. The CDR3 DNA follows: TGTGCCAGCAGACGACAGGGGGCAGCGGGCTATTCCTACGAGCAGTACTTC. It encodes CASRRQGAAGYSYEQYF.

In its sample, this clone was seen a few times. The V and J genes are TRBV9 and TRBJ1-6; TRBD1 aligns across 8 bases. In germline, CDR1 is SGDLS, CDR2 YYNGEE. The J segment lost 6 bases and the V segment lost 0 bases, leaving 5 bases of the junction unmatched. The CDR3 is 16 residues long. CDR3 bases: TGTGCCAGCAGCGTAGGGCAGGGGGCCTCTAATTCACCCCTCCACTTT. Its protein is CASSVGQGASNSPLHF. Drawing the rest from reference TRBV9 and TRBJ1-6, the complete variable domain is DSGVTQTPKHLITATGQRVTLRCSPRSGDLSVYWYQQSLDQGLQFLIQYYNGEERAKGNILERFSAQQFPDLHSELNLSSLELGDSALYFCASSVGQGASNSPLHFGNGTRLTVT.

The chain recombines TRBV6-2 or TRBV6-3 with TRBJ1-3, with D possibly TRBD1 on 6 matching bases. From germline, CDR1 is MNHEY and CDR2 SVGEGT. The V gene lost 6 bases and the J gene lost 3 bases, with 12 bases spanning the gap. The CDR3 covers 14 residues. CDR3 nucleotides: TGTGCCAGCAGCCCCGCAGGGGATGGAAACACCATATATTTT. This gives the protein CASSPAGDGNTIYF.

The V and J genes are TRBV7-9 and TRBJ1-1, with a tentative D call TRBD1 (5 bases). The CDR3 loop spans 13 amino acids. V lost 1 base to trimming and J lost 10 bases, with 13 bases between them. Germline values: CDR1 SEHNR, CDR2 FQNEAQ (reference sequence). The CDR3, as DNA: TGTGCCAGCAGCTTAGGAGGGAGGGGTTTAGCTTTCTTT. Its translation: CASSLGGRGLAFF.

The rearrangement links TRBV20-1 to TRBJ2-7, with D possibly being TRBD1 (6 bases). Germline CDR1 DFQATT, CDR2 SNEGSKA (reference sequence). The germline V and J ends were trimmed by 5 bases and 4 bases, with 9 bases remaining between them. The CDR3 extends over 11 amino acids. The CDR3 loop reads CSASDSYEQYF. CDR3 nucleotides: TGCAGTGCTTCGGACAGTTACGAGCAGTACTTC.

The chain has TRBV6-2 or TRBV6-3 and TRBJ1-5; D unclear. The CDR3 covers 16 residues. Trimming cost V 5 bases and J 5 bases, with 19 bases left between them. From germline, CDR1 is MNHEY and CDR2 SVGEGT. The CDR3 spells CASSPRTLSTYQPQHF. The CDR3 nucleotides are TGTGCCAGCAGTCCCCGGACTCTTTCCACTTATCAGCCCCAGCATTTT.

The rearrangement uses TRBV5-1 and TRBJ2-3, with D perhaps TRBD2 (6 bases). V was pared by 2 bases and J by 1 base, with 17 bases between. Germline V lookup: CDR1 SGHRS, CDR2 YFSETQ. The length of the CDR3 is 17 residues. The CDR3: CASSFLPVGGGTDTQYF. The CDR3 DNA follows: TGCGCCAGCAGCTTCCTCCCAGTGGGAGGAGGCACAGATACGCAGTATTTT.

J is TRBJ1-2 and V is TRBV28; TRBD1 is a possible D gene (5 bases). Germline V gene data show CDR1 as MDHEN and CDR2 as SYDVKM. Trimming left V 4 bases short and J 10 bases short, with 22 bases between. The CDR3 is made up of 15 amino acids. This CDR3 is CASSSGGGALKDYTF. In DNA form, the CDR3 reads TGTGCCAGCAGTTCCGGTGGAGGGGCTCTTAAGGACTACACCTTC.

J is TRBJ2-5 and V is TRBV10-1; TRBD2 might be the D (5 bases). Germline V gene lookup returns CDR1 WNHNN and CDR2 SYGVQD (reference sequence). V was cut by 3 bases and J by 2 bases, with 7 bases left in between. CDR3 size: 13 residues. The CDR3: CASSESGQETQYF. The CDR3 nucleotides read TGCGCCAGCAGTGAATCGGGACAAGAGACCCAGTACTTC.

Only a few counts were recorded for this clone. V gene TRBV2 combines with J gene TRBJ1-1, with 8 bases that match TRBD1. Germline V lookup: CDR1 SNHLY, CDR2 FYNNEI. The CDR3 sequence is 14 residues long. Trimming cost V 6 bases and J 3 bases; bases outside gene matches: 6. CDR3 nucleotides: TGTGCCAGCAGACTAAGACAGGGGCACACTGAAGCTTTCTTT. Its translation: CASRLRQGHTEAFF.

The V gene is TRBV10-3, the J gene TRBJ2-7; weak D call: TRBD1 (6 bases). CDR1 and CDR2 from the germline V gene are ENHRY and SYGVKD. V shed 11 bases and J shed 1 base, with 18 bases lying between them. The CDR3 extends over 14 amino acids. CDR3 sequence: CASSPGAASYEQYF. DNA for the CDR3: TGTGCCTCTTCCCCAGGGGCCGCTTCCTACGAGCAGTACTTC.

This clone was detected only a few times. The J gene is TRBJ1-3, the V gene TRBV5-6, with unresolved D. The V gene's germline CDR1 is SGHDT and CDR2 YYEEEE. Trimming took 4 bases from V and 1 from J, leaving 6 bases between them. The CDR3 consists of 13 residues. The DNA of the CDR3 is TGTGCCAGCAGCACCAGGTCTGGAAACACCATATATTTT. Translated, it gives CASSTRSGNTIYF.

The sample holds one count of this clone. The chain employs TRBV6-6 and TRBJ2-7; 8 nucleotides line up with TRBD1. CDR1 MNHNY and CDR2 SVGAGI come from the germline V gene (reference sequence). The ends lost 8 bases at V and 7 bases at J; junction bases unmatched: 19. This CDR3 region has 16 residues. CDR3 DNA: TGTGCCAGCGGACAGGGTTTGGTCTTTTTCAATATGGAGCAGTACTTC. Translation gives CASGQGLVFFNMEQYF.

V usage is TRBV2 and J usage is TRBJ2-1; 7 positions match TRBD2. Germline V lookup: CDR1 SNHLY, CDR2 FYNNEI. V lost 7 bases, J lost 5 bases, and 11 bases stayed unmatched. The CDR3 is made up of 15 amino acids. CDR3 nucleotides: TGTGCCAGCAAAAGGGGAGCGGGGCCCAACAATGAGCAGTTCTTC. It translates to CASKRGAGPNNEQFF. The whole variable domain, filled in from reference TRBV2 and TRBJ2-1, reads EPEVTQTPSHQVTQMGQEVILRCVPISNHLYFYWYRQILGQKVEFLVSFYNNEISEKSEIFDDQFSVERPDGSNFTLKIRSTKLEDSAMYFCASKRGAGPNNEQFFGPGTRLTVL.

The chain combines TRBV2 with TRBJ2-7; 7 nucleotides align to TRBD2. The V and J ends lost 8 bases and 3 bases, in that order; junction bases with no gene match: 4. CDR1 is SNHLY, CDR2 FYNNEI, per germline. The CDR3 runs to 12 residues. The CDR3 loop reads CASRGGSYEQYF. The CDR3 DNA follows: TGTGCCAGCCGGGGAGGGAGCTACGAGCAGTACTTC.

CDR3 loop: CASSPVGTADTDTQYF. Here the CDR3 DNA reads TGTGCCAGCTCACCAGTGGGGACTGCCGACACAGATACGCAGTATTTT. This rearrangement joins TRBV18 to TRBJ2-3; a possible D gene is TRBD2 (6 bases). This CDR3 is 16 amino acids long. The ends were cut back, 2 bases at V and 2 bases at J, with 14 bases in the middle. Looked up from germline, CDR1 is KGHSH and CDR2 is LQKENI.

The chain has TRBV29-1 and TRBJ2-5; the match to TRBD1 covers 11 bases. The CDR3 runs to 14 residues. Losses at the gene ends were 4 bases for V and 1 base for J; bases not matched to a gene: 2. Germline values: CDR1 SQVTM, CDR2 ANQGSEA. CDR3 residues: CSVVDRGLQETQYF. The CDR3 region has the DNA TGCAGCGTTGTGGACAGGGGGCTCCAAGAGACCCAGTACTTC.

The V gene is TRBV5-8, the J gene TRBJ2-5; a weak D match, TRBD2 (6 bases). CDR1 SGHTS and CDR2 YDEGEE come from the germline V gene. The V end was cut by 0 bases, the J end by 2 bases, with 14 bases between. The CDR3 contains 16 residues. The CDR3 DNA follows: TGTGCCAGCAGCTTGGGGGACTCGGTCCGTCAAGAGACCCAGTACTTC. Amino acids: CASSLGDSVRQETQYF.

This chain links TRBV4-3 with TRBJ1-4; D perhaps matches TRBD1 (6 bases). V was trimmed by 0 bases and J by 2 bases, leaving 10 bases between them. This CDR3 region has 16 residues. From germline, CDR1 is LGHNA and CDR2 YSLEER. In nucleotides, the CDR3 is TGCGCCAGCAGCCAAGAGCGGGGGCGGACTAATGAAAAACTGTTTTTT. This gives the protein CASSQERGRTNEKLFF.

This clone was seen only once. The chain employs TRBV6-5 and TRBJ2-4, with D maybe TRBD2 (5 bases). The CDR3 consists of 12 residues. CDR1 and CDR2 from the germline V gene are MNHEY and SVGAGI. V lost 6 bases to trimming and J lost 7 bases, with 10 bases between them. The CDR3 DNA reads as TGTGCCAGCAGAGGGTCGGGGAACATTCAGTACTTC. This codes for CASRGSGNIQYF.